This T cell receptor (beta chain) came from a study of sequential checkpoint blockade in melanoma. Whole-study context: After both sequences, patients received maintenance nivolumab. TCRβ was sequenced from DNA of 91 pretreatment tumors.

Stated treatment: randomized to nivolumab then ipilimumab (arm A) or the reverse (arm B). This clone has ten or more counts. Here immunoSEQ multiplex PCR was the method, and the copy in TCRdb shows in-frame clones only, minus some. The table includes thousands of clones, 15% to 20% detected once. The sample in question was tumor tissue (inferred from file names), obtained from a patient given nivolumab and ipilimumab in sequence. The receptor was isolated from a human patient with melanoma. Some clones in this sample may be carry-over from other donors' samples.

In nucleotides, the CDR3 is TGTGCCAGCAGCCCGCTCCGGACGGACCTGAACACTGAAGCTTTCTTT. Its protein is CASSPLRTDLNTEAFF. The V and J genes are TRBV11-3 and TRBJ1-1; D ambiguous. Germline assignment: CDR1 SGHNT and CDR2 YENEEA. This CDR3 is built from 16 residues. Trimming shortened V by 5 bases and J by 0 bases, and 16 bases separated the two germline ends.